This entry is about one T cell receptor (beta chain). Antigen unknown. Amplification of TCR beta CDR3 regions was performed using RNA transcripts as template. The HTBI set primed first-round TCR CDR3 RT-PCR. TCRdb re-analysed the multiplex PCR reads in MiXCR, keeping a single row per CDR3 protein. This sample has fewer than 750,000 distinct CDR3 sequences; roughly 14% occur once, and the top ten carry approximately 4.3%. This sample is part of a study of T cells in Graves' hyperthyroidism and ophthalmopathy. Each 10 ml fresh peripheral blood draw supplied the PBMCs. Study results and limitations: Model-based prediction identified ophthalmopathy a median roughly 6.1 months prior to its onset.

The CDR3 extends over 16 amino acids. Trimming took 5 bases from V and 1 from J, leaving 18 bases between them. The germline CDR1 and CDR2 sequences are SGHAT and FQNNGV. The TCR sequence derives from a middle-aged woman with Graves' ophthalmopathy. Sample: blood. This chain connects TRBV11-2 to TRBJ2-7; tentative D call: TRBD2 (6 bases). Here the CDR3 reads CASSPRGGSGSYEQYF. CDR3 coding DNA: TGTGCCAGCAGCCCCCGTGGAGGGTCCGGTTCCTACGAGCAGTACTTC.